One sample yielded the 6 T cell receptor beta chains listed below, sequenced in a study of control samples from healthy donors and cancer patients. Produced via immunoSEQ multiplex PCR; TCRdb's table is partial and in-frame only. Of 75,000 to 100,000 clones listed, roughly 90% were seen once; the top ten hold 4.5% to 7%. The material sequenced was blood. The origin of the receptors is a man in his fifties in good health.

The CDR3 bases are TGTGCCAGCAATGGGATACTCACAGATACGCAGTATTTT. Amino acid sequence: CASNGILTDTQYF. This sequence joins TRBV7-9 and TRBJ2-3; unclear D gene. This CDR3 region has 13 residues. Trimming stripped 7 bases from V and 2 bases from J, with 10 bases between. Germline assignment: CDR1 SEHNR and CDR2 FQNEAQ (reference sequence). The entire variable domain, with the rest obtained from reference TRBV7-9 and TRBJ2-3, is as follows: DTGVSQNPRHKITKRGQNVTFRCDPISEHNRLYWYRQTLGQGPEFLTYFQNEAQLEKSRLLSDRFSAERPKGSFSTLEIQRTEQGDSAMYLCASNGILTDTQYFGPGTRLTVL.

The chain couples TRBV12-5 to TRBJ1-6, with D uncertain. V lost 3 bases, J lost 7 bases, and 7 bases lay in between. The germline V gene has CDR1 LGHNT and CDR2 FRNRAP. The CDR3 runs 13 residues. The CDR3 DNA is TGTGCTAGTGGTTTTAACCACAATTCACCCCTCCACTTT. Protein sequence: CASGFNHNSPLHF. Combining the CDR3 with reference TRBV12-5 and TRBJ1-6 gives the whole variable domain DARVTQTPRHKVTEMGQEVTMRCQPILGHNTVFWYRQTMMQGLELLAYFRNRAPLDDSGMPKDRFSAEMPDATLATLKIQPSEPRDSAVYFCASGFNHNSPLHFGNGTRLTVT.

This chain links TRBV7-2 with TRBJ1-1, with a possible D match to TRBD1 (5 bases). Trimming shortened V by 2 bases and J by 5 bases, and 12 bases separated the two germline ends. The CDR3 is 14 amino acids. Germline CDR1 SGHTA, CDR2 FQGNSA. CDR3 in amino acids: CASSLWGRGTEAFF. The CDR3 coding sequence is TGTGCCAGCAGCTTATGGGGACGAGGTACTGAAGCTTTCTTT.

This sequence joins TRBV28 and TRBJ1-2, with D unclear. The CDR3 is made up of 14 amino acids. From germline, CDR1 is MDHEN and CDR2 SYDVKM. V dropped 4 bases and J dropped 8 bases, with 17 bases sitting between them. DNA for the CDR3: TGTGCCAGCAGTTCCGTAAGAACACCACGGGGCTACACCTTC. Protein product: CASSSVRTPRGYTF.

This chain uses TRBV19 with TRBJ1-2; D remains unclear. The length of the CDR3 is 12 residues. Germline assignment: CDR1 LNHDA and CDR2 SQIVND (reference sequence). V was pared by 5 bases and J by 5 bases, with 9 bases between. CDR3 residues: CASSSMGYGYTF. Written as DNA, the CDR3 is TGTGCCAGTAGTTCGATGGGTTATGGCTACACCTTC.

V and J are TRBV25-1 and TRBJ1-1; D might be TRBD1 (5 bases). Germline V gene sequence: CDR1 MGHDK, CDR2 SYGVNS. The CDR3 is 11 residues long. V was trimmed by 6 bases and J by 6 bases, leaving 8 bases between them. This CDR3 is CASRGGAEAFF. The CDR3 region has the DNA TGTGCCAGCAGGGGAGGGGCTGAAGCTTTCTTT.